This entry features one TCR beta chain sequence. Its antigen is unknown. No clone much larger than this one lies a single base away; base qualities are absent. The CDR3 regions of human TCRbeta chains were subjected to immunosequencing. From the authors' description of their analysis: TCRs in the repertoires were matched against a reference library of SARS-CoV-2-specific TCRs that had been generated with the MIRA antigen-specificity platform. Breadth was defined as the fraction of unique TCRs that were SARS-CoV-2-associated. Depth was defined as the fraction of total T cells that were SARS-CoV-2-associated. Using the MIRA data, each spike-specific TCR was assigned both to the spike region to which the TCR was reactive and to a CD4 or CD8 class. Log10-transformed breadth and depth values were compared by one-way ANOVA with Sidak's multiple comparisons tests. TCRdb obtained this table from immuneACCESS and retained in-frame rearrangements with V and J assigned. These tables miss some clones; where compared with another copy, unresolved V genes account for less than half of the shortfall, and the remainder is unexplained. V, J and clone size reflect that table, while D and trimming were determined from the DNA. For this sample there are about 120,000 clones; 80% to 90% appear just once. The ten largest account for more than 7.5% of the sample.

Interpreted using the paper, the time point label stands for: baseline before first vaccination. Vaccinee samples were obtained from the UK trials COV001 and COV002, which included a single-blind randomized controlled phase 2/3 trial of AZD1222 (ChAdOx1 nCoV-19) in healthy adults. For TCRbeta chain sequencing, PBMC samples from trial participants were taken at day 0 and at day 28 after the second dose. This sample is part of a study of T cell responses to AZD1222 COVID-19 vaccine (dated by TCRdb to the early 2020s). With regard to the full study: AZD1222 recipients with second doses at about 4 weeks or about 12 weeks were pooled, because spike-specific TCR depth and breadth did not differ between schedules. TCR sequencing was performed for about 250 trial participants, of whom 200 to 220 were given two doses of AZD1222 and 26 were given two doses of MenACWY control vaccine. Enrollment into the trials was organized by age into subgroups of 18-55, 56-69 and 70-plus years, and those subgroups contained about 150, 27 and 61 TCR-sequenced participants, respectively. Paper-wide results and their limitations: Nearly half of unique spike-specific TCRs reportedly recognized epitopes outside regions mutated in the B.1.351 and B.1.1.7 variants. In the small 56-69-year group, the increase in depth fell short of significance, most likely because of low power. Conclusions about previously exposed vaccinees are limited because only five or six AZD1222 recipients were SARS-CoV-2 seropositive at baseline. Because no day 14 peak-response samples were available, the repertoires could be characterized only after the peak T cell response. Participants were mostly white British and included more females than males, and it was suggested by the authors that clonal diversity may have been underestimated. After two AZD1222 doses, spike-specific TCR breadth and depth were significantly higher than at day 0 and than in MenACWY recipients. CD4 TCRs associated with the vaccine covered the entire spike protein, and the dominant responses were in regions 160-218 and 743-854.

V is cut back by 5 bases and J by 5 bases, with 6 bases in the junction unmatched. From the cysteine through the phenylalanine, the CDR3 covers 16 amino acids. Only the CDR3 part of the read is kept: 48 bases, read in frame from the first base. Sequences SEHNR (CDR1) and FQNEAQ (CDR2) are obtained from the germline V gene (reference sequence). The sample was peripheral blood, taken on day 0 of AZD1222 vaccination. This sequence was found in an adult in good health. Here the chain combines TRBV7-9 and TRBJ1-6; 10 middle bases align to TRBD1. The CDR3 in this case is CASSPGTGDNNSPLHF. At the DNA level, the sequence is TGTGCCAGCAGCCCCGGGACAGGGGATAATAATTCACCCCTCCACTTT.